This is a list of T cell receptor beta chains from one sample in a study of blood T cell repertoires in COVID-19. Sequencing used immunoSEQ multiplex PCR; TCRdb keeps in-frame clones, though not all of them. The data hold hundreds of thousands of clones, with about 86% observed a single time. The sequenced material came from peripheral blood. These receptors originate from a man older than 75 with acute or convalescent COVID-19. Each CDR3 is given with its conserved first and last residue. D genes are given only for firm matches. Rows may omit the clone size; those that give it use once, few, many or a size class.

>TRBV5-4|.|TRBJ2-3|.
TGTGCCAGCAGCTTATATGATACGCAGTATTTT
CASSLYDTQYF
>TRBV29-1|.|TRBJ2-7|.
TGCAGCGTTGTGCCAGACACCCGGGAGCAGTACTTC
CSVVPDTREQYF
>TRBV5-1|TRBD1|TRBJ1-5|.
TGCGCCAGCAGCTTAACAGGGGGCAAGGGCAATCAGCCCCAGCATTTT
CASSLTGGKGNQPQHF
>TRBV28|TRBD1|TRBJ1-4|.
TGTGCCAGCAGTCCACCCCCCGGGACAGAACGAGCAACTAATGAAAAACTGTTTTTT
CASSPPPGTERATNEKLFF
>TRBV4-1|.|TRBJ1-2|.
TGCGCCAGCAGCCAGAGATTCAGGGCAGGGAAGAACTACTATGGCTACACCTTC
CASSQRFRAGKNYYGYTF
>TRBV5-1|TRBD2|TRBJ2-2|.
TGCGCCAGCAGCTCCCAACCGGGACTAGCTTCCCGAGGCACCGGGGAGCTGTTTTTT
CASSSQPGLASRGTGELFF
>TRBV3-1/TRBV3-2|.|TRBJ2-7|few
TGTGCCAGCAGCCAGTCGGACAGCTACGAGCAGTACTTC
CASSQSDSYEQYF
>TRBV2|.|TRBJ2-5|.
TGTGCCAGCAGGCGATCGGGGTGGGAGACCCAGTACTTC
CASRRSGWETQYF
>TRBV4-1|TRBD2|TRBJ2-1|once
TGCGCCAGCAGCCAAGTACCATCACTAGCGGCCTACAATGAGCAGTTCTTC
CASSQVPSLAAYNEQFF
>TRBV6-5|.|TRBJ1-5|.
TGTGCCAGCAGTTACTCGCAGGGGAATCAGCCCCAGCATTTT
CASSYSQGNQPQHF
>TRBV6-5|TRBD1|TRBJ1-6|few
TGTGCCAGCAGTTACTTCCGGGACAGCTCATCACCCCTCCACTTT
CASSYFRDSSSPLHF
>TRBV5-6|TRBD1|TRBJ1-4|.
TGTGCCAGCAGCTTTACAGGGGGCCTAAATGAAAAACTGTTTTTT
CASSFTGGLNEKLFF
>TRBV6-5|.|TRBJ2-5|.
TGTGCCAGCACCACTCGACTACTAGCCGGTGAGACCCAGTACTTC
CASTTRLLAGETQYF
>TRBV4-1|TRBD1|TRBJ1-5|once
TGCGCCAGCAGCCAATTATTACAGGGGGACGGTCAGCCCCAGCATTTT
CASSQLLQGDGQPQHF